This T cell receptor (beta chain) was identified during a study of metastatic and nonmetastatic thyroid tumors. On the study more broadly: Repertoires from malignant and benign thyroid patients were compared across blood and tumor or nodule tissue.

TCRdb ran MiXCR on the PCR reads. This sample has thousands of clones, with around 27% found just once. Every patient was untreated before thyroid surgery. The CDR3 sequence is 13 residues long. V shed 4 bases and J shed 0 bases, with 6 bases lying between them. The germline V gene has CDR1 SGHDN and CDR2 FVKESK. The TCR comes from a female donor with papillary thyroid cancer or a benign thyroid nodule (not recorded which). Some clones in this sample may be carry-over from other donors' samples. Source material: adjacent normal tissue. The V call is TRBV14, the J call TRBJ1-1, with D unclear. CDR3 DNA: TGTGCCAGCAGCCCCTTTATGAACACTGAAGCTTTCTTT. As protein: CASSPFMNTEAFF.